A selection of T cell receptor beta chains follows, all from one sample in a study of cytomegalovirus exposure and HLA in healthy donors. The data were produced by immunoSEQ multiplex PCR, yet TCRdb's version contains in-frame clones alone and is incomplete. The sample holds 180,000 or so clones; approximately 81% are singletons and the top ten take 2% to 2.5%. Sequenced material: PBMCs. These receptors came from a woman between 45 and 60 years old in good health and CMV-seronegative. The CDR3 runs from the conserved cysteine through the conserved F or W. D genes are given only for firm matches. For some rows the clone size is stated as once, few or many, or as a class when expanded; others skip it.

D gene	V gene	clone size	J gene	CDR3 protein	CDR3 DNA
TRBD2	TRBV18	NA	TRBJ2-7	CASSSTSGGNYEQYF	TGTGCCAGCTCCTCGACTAGCGGGGGGAACTACGAGCAGTACTTC
NA	TRBV7-2	once	TRBJ2-3	CASSFRVSTDTQYF	TGTGCCAGCAGCTTTCGTGTCAGCACAGATACGCAGTATTTT
NA	TRBV28	NA	TRBJ1-6	CASSLGGTRGSYNSPLHF	TGTGCCAGCAGTTTAGGGGGGACCCGTGGCTCCTATAATTCACCCCTCCACTTT
TRBD1	TRBV4-1	NA	TRBJ1-2	CASSQVRGQSGYTF	TGCGCCAGCAGCCAAGTCAGGGGGCAGAGTGGCTACACCTTC
NA	TRBV28	NA	TRBJ1-2	CASSQNSFYGYTF	TGTGCCAGCAGTCAGAACAGCTTCTATGGCTACACCTTC
TRBD1	TRBV28	few	TRBJ2-7	CASSYRGYEQYF	TGTGCCAGCAGCTACAGGGGCTACGAGCAGTACTTC
TRBD1	TRBV29-1	NA	TRBJ1-2	CSVEAASGTGGYTF	TGCAGCGTTGAAGCGGCTTCAGGGACAGGGGGCTACACCTTC
NA	TRBV28	few	TRBJ1-5	CASTSGGYSNQPQHF	TGTGCCAGCACATCGGGGGGTTATAGCAATCAGCCCCAGCATTTT
TRBD1	TRBV5-1	NA	TRBJ2-2	CASTLTTGTGDGARNTGELFF	TGCGCCAGCACCCTAACTACGGGGACAGGGGACGGGGCAAGAAACACCGGGGAGCTGTTTTTT
NA	TRBV5-6	NA	TRBJ1-2	CASSPTGPAGGYTF	TGTGCCAGCAGCCCCACAGGGCCGGCGGGTGGCTACACCTTC
NA	TRBV7-2	NA	TRBJ2-7	CASSLVGVYEQYF	TGTGCCAGCAGCTTAGTCGGGGTGTACGAGCAGTACTTC